One T cell receptor (beta chain) is described in this entry. Time point here: patch test 2, 6 weeks after DPC sensitization. Regarding treatment: therapeutic diphenylcyclopropenone sensitization with weekly scalp DPC. The germline gives CDR1 LGHDT, CDR2 YNNKEL (reference sequence). There are 12 residues in the CDR3. The ends were cut back, 5 bases at V and 5 bases at J, with 9 bases in the middle. The data stem from a study of human T cells and chemical hapten exposure. TCRdb re-analysed the RACE reads in MiXCR, keeping a single row per CDR3 protein. The sample lists 84,000 or so distinct CDR3 sequences, roughly 10% occurring once.

The sequence came from a woman under 40 with alopecia areata. Some clones in this sample may be carry-over from other donors' samples. The chain uses TRBV3-1 and TRBJ1-2, with TRBD1 as a possible D gene (5 bases). The material was whole blood, obtained in connection with sensitization to the hapten diphenylcyclopropenone (DPC). In DNA, the CDR3 is TGTGCCAGCAGCACCCGACAGTATGGCTACACCTTC. This gives the protein CASSTRQYGYTF. Combining the CDR3 with reference TRBV3-1 and TRBJ1-2 gives the whole variable domain DTAVSQTPKYLVTQMGNDKSIKCEQNLGHDTMYWYKQDSKKFLKIMFSYNNKELIINETVPNRFSPKSPDKAHLNLHINSLELGDSAVYFCASSTRQYGYTFGSGTRLTVV.